This TCR beta chain was sequenced in a study of T cell responses to AZD1222 COVID-19 vaccine. The V segment lost 3 bases and the J segment 5 bases; nucleotides outside the gene matches: 8. The CDR3 loop spans 17 amino acids. Germline V gives CDR1 MNHNS, CDR2 SASEGT. The assay was immunoSEQ multiplex PCR, and TCRdb's table has in-frame clones only and misses some. The sample yields around 140,000 clones, around 90% seen once. J is TRBJ1-5 and V is TRBV6-1, with 12 bases identical to TRBD1. This clonotype was sampled from an adult who received the MenACWY meningococcal vaccine as a control. The source material was peripheral blood, sampled 28 days after the second dose of the MenACWY control vaccine. The CDR3 sequence: CASSEGSGQGAHQPQHF. The CDR3 DNA reads as TGTGCCAGCAGTGAGGGGTCGGGACAGGGGGCCCATCAGCCCCAGCATTTT.